These T cell receptor beta chains were read from a single sample in a study of cytomegalovirus exposure and HLA in healthy donors. Repertoires were generated with immunoSEQ multiplex PCR, while TCRdb's copy carries only in-frame clones and drops some. The repertoire includes 250,000 or so clones, roughly 91% of them detected once, and roughly 1.5% sits in the top ten. The sample comprised PBMCs. All receptors come from a girl aged 2-9 years in good health and CMV-seronegative. Each CDR3 is given with its conserved first and last residue. A D gene is named only where the DNA matches it firmly. The size entry is marked missing in some rows and otherwise reads once, few, many or a size class.

j_call v_call d_call clone_size cdr3_nt cdr3_aa
TRBJ2-3 TRBV9 - - TGTGCCAGCAGCGGACTACAGGGCGGCACAGATACGCAGTATTTT CASSGLQGGTDTQYF
TRBJ2-7 TRBV6-5 TRBD1 - TGTGCCAGCAGACCCGGGACAGGGAGGGACGAGCAGTACTTC CASRPGTGRDEQYF
TRBJ2-7 TRBV2 - - TGTGCCAGCAGTCACAGGTTTCTCTCCTACGAGCAGTACTTC CASSHRFLSYEQYF
TRBJ1-1 TRBV1 - once TGCACCAGCAGCCAAAACAGGGTGGCGAACACTGAAGCTTTCTTT CTSSQNRVANTEAFF
TRBJ1-1 TRBV7-8 TRBD1 - TGTGCCAGCAGCTTAGTTTCGCGGACAGGGTCCGGGGTGAACACTGAAGCTTTCTTT CASSLVSRTGSGVNTEAFF
TRBJ2-3 TRBV6-4 TRBD2 - TGTGCCAGCAGTGAATTAGCGGGAGGTCCAGATACGCAGTATTTT CASSELAGGPDTQYF
TRBJ2-7 TRBV18 TRBD2 - TGTGCCAGCTCGCCACTTGGGACTAACGAGCAGTACTTC CASSPLGTNEQYF
TRBJ2-3 TRBV20-1 - - TGCAGTGCTACAACAGATACGCAGTATTTT CSATTDTQYF
TRBJ1-4 TRBV19 - - TGTGCCAGTAGTGCCCGGACAGTGGGTGCAACTAATGAAAAACTGTTTTTT CASSARTVGATNEKLFF
TRBJ1-4 TRBV4-1 - - TGCGCCAGCAGCCAAGATGGGTGGACTGTTGGCGAAAAACTGTTTTTT CASSQDGWTVGEKLFF
TRBJ1-1 TRBV4-1 TRBD1 - TGCGCCAGCAGCCAAGATTTCCAGGGGGCGCTGAGCACTGAAGCTTTCTTT CASSQDFQGALSTEAFF
TRBJ2-7 TRBV2 - once TGTGCCAGCAGCCTCAGCTCCTACGAGCAGTACTTC CASSLSSYEQYF
TRBJ2-3 TRBV11-2 TRBD2 - TGTGCCAGCAGCTTAGTCGGGAGGGAAGGCACAGATACGCAGTATTTT CASSLVGREGTDTQYF
TRBJ1-1 TRBV5-1 - - TGCGCCAGCAGCTTCACCGGGGTGAACACTGAAGCTTTCTTT CASSFTGVNTEAFF